The sequence of this T cell receptor beta chain was determined in a study of T-cell reconstitution after alpha-beta-depleted transplantation in children. The study, taken as a whole, reports: The main origin of T-cell counts and diversity one year after transplant was newly produced T cells.

This clonotype is deemed medium-sized. Its antigen is as yet unknown. The CDR3 length is 16 residues. The V gene end was trimmed by 6 bases and the J gene end by 2 bases; junction bases not matched to a gene: 7. TCRbeta library preparation incorporated unique molecular identifiers. TCRdb reanalysed the PCR reads using MiXCR and keeps one entry per CDR3 protein. The table lists approximately 16,000 distinct CDR3 sequences, about 5% of them singletons. This TCR derives from a boy aged 5 to 17 with acute lymphoblastic leukemia, due to receive a stem cell transplant. This sample comprised PBMCs, obtained before TCRalphabeta/CD19-depleted stem cell transplant. The chain couples TRBV12-3 or TRBV12-4 to TRBJ2-7, with TRBD2 identical over 13 bases. CDR3 bases: TGTGCCAGCAGCCGCGGGACTAGCGGGGCTACCTACGAGCAGTACTTC. Protein: CASSRGTSGATYEQYF.